Detailed here is one TCR beta chain. The record originates from a study of T cell changes during pregnancy in multiple sclerosis. Repertoires were generated with immunoSEQ multiplex PCR, while TCRdb's copy carries only in-frame clones and drops some. The sample contains about 60,000 clones, around 90% of which appear only once. The germline V gene has CDR1 LNHDA and CDR2 SQIVND (reference sequence). The ends were cut back, 2 bases at V and 4 bases at J, with 23 bases in the middle. The CDR3 has 18 residues. The genes are TRBV19 and TRBJ1-2; tentative D call: TRBD1 (5 bases). The sequence was obtained from a female donor with multiple sclerosis, enrolled in a pregnancy study. Sample: CD4+ T cells from peripheral blood mononuclear cells, taken in the second trimester of pregnancy. The DNA of the CDR3 is TGTGCCAGTAGTATATCGTGGCCCAGGGTACGTGGCTCCTATGGCTACACCTTC. Protein sequence: CASSISWPRVRGSYGYTF.